These 27 T cell receptor beta chains share one sample of origin, sequenced in a study of metastatic and nonmetastatic thyroid tumors. Thyroid surgery was performed in patients who had received no treatment beforehand. TCRdb ran MiXCR on the PCR reads. The table lists some 14,000 clones, approximately 30% of them singletons. Sequenced sample: tumor tissue. These receptors were collected from a male donor with papillary thyroid cancer or a benign thyroid nodule (not recorded which). Some clones in this sample may be carry-over from other donors' samples.

This chain joins TRBV20-1 and TRBJ1-5, with a tentative D call TRBD1 (5 bases). Germline V gives CDR1 DFQATT, CDR2 SNEGSKA (reference sequence). The CDR3 covers 14 residues. The V end was cut by 0 bases, the J end by 4 bases, with 10 bases between. The CDR3 DNA reads TGCAGTGCTAGAGATACGCAGGGTAATCAGCCCCAGCATTTT. This codes for CSARDTQGNQPQHF.

This rearrangement joins TRBV7-8 to TRBJ2-1; no clear D. Trimming took off 8 bases at V and 2 bases at J, with 13 bases between the two ends. Germline assignment: CDR1 SGHVS and CDR2 FQNEAQ. This CDR3 is 14 amino acids long. This CDR3 reads CASAWSQTYNEQFF. The CDR3 DNA reads as TGTGCCAGCGCGTGGAGCCAGACCTACAATGAGCAGTTCTTC.

This clone was seen at least ten times. J is TRBJ2-1 and V is TRBV7-9; D unresolved. The V end was cut by 3 bases, the J end by 12 bases, with 15 bases between. CDR3 length: 13 residues. Germline V gene lookup returns CDR1 SEHNR and CDR2 FQNEAQ (reference sequence). The CDR3 region is CASSFVRVFGQFF. The CDR3 DNA sequence: TGTGCCAGCAGCTTCGTTCGGGTTTTCGGGCAGTTCTTC.

This clone was detected many times. The chain recombines TRBV11-2 with TRBJ2-3; TRBD2 agrees at 8 bases. CDR1 and CDR2 from the germline V gene are SGHAT and FQNNGV. CDR3 length equals 15 residues. The junction had 4 bases not matched to a gene; V was cut back by 3 bases and J by 2 bases. CDR3 DNA sequence: TGTGCCAGCAGCTTCGGACTAGCTTACACAGATACGCAGTATTTT. This sequence encodes CASSFGLAYTDTQYF.

This clone showed up just a few times. The CDR3 ends on some other residue instead of the conserved phenylalanine or tryptophan, so this is likely a read error. The chain is built from TRBV30 and TRBJ2-1; no clear D. The CDR3 has 16 amino acids. Trimming removed 1 base at V and 0 bases at J, with 13 bases between. CDR1 GTSNPN and CDR2 SVGIG come from the germline V gene (reference sequence). The CDR3 loop reads CAWSDISRFSYNEQFL. The CDR3 bases are TGTGCCTGGAGTGACATCTCCAGATTCTCCTACAATGAGCAGTTCCTC.

Many counts were recorded for this clone. The V gene is TRBV20-1, the J gene TRBJ2-1, with TRBD2 identical over 16 bases. From germline, CDR1 is DFQATT and CDR2 SNEGSKA (reference sequence). The CDR3 runs to 12 residues. The CDR3 sequence is CGTSGRAHEQFF. CDR3 DNA sequence: TGCGGGACTAGCGGGAGGGCCCATGAGCAGTTCTTC.

This clone has more than one count but fewer than ten. V gene TRBV6-6 combines with J gene TRBJ2-3; D may be TRBD2 (5 bases). The CDR3 length is 16 residues. Deletions cut 0 bases from V and 3 bases from J, with 13 bases between. The V gene's germline CDR1 is MNHNY and CDR2 SVGAGI (reference sequence). The CDR3 DNA sequence: TGTGCCAGCAGTTACTCGACCCGATCGGGAACAGATACGCAGTATTTT. Encoded protein: CASSYSTRSGTDTQYF.

The sample holds many counts of this clone. The chain links TRBV19 to TRBJ1-5; no firm D call. Germline lookup yields CDR1 LNHDA and CDR2 SQIVND (reference sequence). The CDR3 is 13 residues long. V dropped 3 bases and J dropped 5 bases, with 8 bases sitting between them. The CDR3 region is CASSIGLDQPQHF. The CDR3 nucleotides read TGTGCCAGTAGTATCGGGCTCGATCAGCCCCAGCATTTT.

This clone has only a few counts. The chain recombines TRBV6-1 with TRBJ2-1; 7 nucleotides align to TRBD2. The CDR3 loop spans 15 amino acids. The J segment lost 5 bases and the V segment lost 2 bases, leaving 6 bases of the junction unmatched. Per germline, CDR1 MNHNS and CDR2 SASEGT. CDR3 amino acids: CASSELASGHNEQFF. The CDR3 DNA reads as TGTGCCAGCAGTGAATTGGCTAGCGGACACAATGAGCAGTTCTTC.

Comment on this clone: It is likely a read error, because the conserved phenylalanine at the end of the CDR3 is missing. The DNA is omitted, as the CDR3 cannot be located on it reliably, and the CDR3 follows TCRdb's listing. This chain connects TRBV5-1 to TRBJ1-2. CDR1 is SGHRS and CDR2 is YFSETQ in the germline V gene. The CDR3 is 13 residues long, counting both termini. The CDR3: CASSSADRYGYTV.

The chain carries TRBV6-1 and TRBJ2-5, with TRBD2 matching 9 bases. The CDR3 spans 15 residues. Per the germline V gene, CDR1 is MNHNS and CDR2 is SASEGT. After removal of 1 base from V and 10 bases from J, the junction contained 10 bases not matched to a gene. The CDR3 is CASSEVGGGAGDQYF. CDR3 sequence (DNA): TGTGCCAGCAGTGAAGTAGGCGGGGGGGCCGGGGACCAGTACTTC.

This clone was recorded many times. The chain couples TRBV4-2 to TRBJ1-2; TRBD1 agrees at 11 bases. The V gene's germline CDR1 is LGHNA and CDR2 YNFKEQ. Germline trimming cut 0 bases from V and 8 bases from J; bases unmatched to any gene: 8. This CDR3 contains 16 residues. The CDR3 nucleotides read TGTGCCAGCAGCCAAGATCAGGGACAGGGGGTGTGGGGCTACACCTTC. Protein sequence: CASSQDQGQGVWGYTF.

The chain joins TRBV5-1 to TRBJ2-1, with D tentatively TRBD2 (5 bases). Per the germline V gene, CDR1 is SGHRS and CDR2 is YFSETQ. Trimming took 3 bases from V and 0 from J, leaving 19 bases between them. The CDR3 covers 18 residues. The CDR3 DNA reads TGCGCCAGCAGCTGGAGTGTTCCTCTAGCCGACTCCTACAATGAGCAGTTCTTC. It translates to CASSWSVPLADSYNEQFF. The full variable domain, in which reference TRBV5-1 and TRBJ2-1 provide the parts outside the CDR3, is KAGVTQTPRYLIKTRGQQVTLSCSPISGHRSVSWYQQTPGQGLQFLFEYFSETQRNKGNFPGRFSGRQFSNSRSEMNVSTLELGDSALYLCASSWSVPLADSYNEQFFGPGTRLTVL.

This clone was seen repeatedly, ten times or more. The CDR3 DNA reads TGCAGTGCTCCTCTTTACGTAGCTAACACTGAAGCTTTCTTT. Protein product: CSAPLYVANTEAFF. The chain employs TRBV20-1 and TRBJ1-1; D ambiguous. Germline assignment: CDR1 DFQATT and CDR2 SNEGSKA (reference sequence). The germline V and J ends were trimmed by 5 bases and 2 bases, with 15 bases remaining between them. This CDR3 has 14 residues.

The chain combines TRBV11-2 with TRBJ2-1; 7 positions agree with TRBD2. Germline V gene lookup returns CDR1 SGHAT and CDR2 FQNNGV. The ends lost 1 base at V and 0 bases at J; junction bases unmatched: 3. The CDR3 length is 16 residues. CDR3 residues: CASSLGDYISYNEQFF. The CDR3 nucleotides are TGTGCCAGCAGCTTAGGGGACTATATCTCCTACAATGAGCAGTTCTTC.

About this clone: One junction end does not reproduce the germline sequence, and a read error may be involved. The V call is TRBV5-1, the J call TRBJ2-7, with TRBD2 matching 8 bases. The CDR3 sequence is 17 residues long. From germline, CDR1 is SGHRS and CDR2 YFSETQ. The CDR3 bases are TGCGCCAGCAGCTTGGGGGCTACGGGACTAGTATCCTACGAGCATTACTTC. Translation: CASSLGATGLVSYEHYF.

The chain has TRBV9 and TRBJ1-2; D is unresolved. V shed 2 bases and J shed 8 bases, with 13 bases lying between them. This CDR3 region has 13 residues. Germline loops: CDR1 SGDLS, CDR2 YYNGEE. In DNA, the CDR3 is TGTGCCAGCAGCGTCTCGGGTGGAGGGGGCTACACCTTC. It translates to CASSVSGGGGYTF.

This chain joins TRBV11-2 and TRBJ1-6; weak D call: TRBD1 (5 bases). The CDR3 has 15 residues. Trimming took 0 bases from V and 6 from J, leaving 9 bases between them. Germline V lookup: CDR1 SGHAT, CDR2 FQNNGV. The CDR3 here is CASSLEAGTNSPLHF. The CDR3 DNA reads TGTGCCAGCAGCTTAGAGGCCGGGACTAATTCACCCCTCCACTTT. Variable domain in full (rest from reference TRBV11-2 and TRBJ1-6): EAGVAQSPRYKIIEKRQSVAFWCNPISGHATLYWYQQILGQGPKLLIQFQNNGVVDDSQLPKDRFSAERLKGVDSTLKIQPAKLEDSAVYLCASSLEAGTNSPLHFGNGTRLTVT.

This clone was seen repeatedly, ten times or more. The rearrangement joins TRBV6-1 to TRBJ1-5; tentative D call: TRBD1 (5 bases). The CDR3 has 14 amino acids. CDR1 MNHNS and CDR2 SASEGT come from the germline V gene. Trimming stripped 9 bases from V and 5 bases from J, with 17 bases between. CDR3 protein: CASRIRDPYQPQHF. CDR3 DNA sequence: TGTGCCAGTAGGATCCGGGACCCCTATCAGCCCCAGCATTTT.

The V call is TRBV5-1, the J call TRBJ2-3; D possibly corresponds to TRBD2 (6 bases). The germline V and J ends were trimmed by 0 bases and 2 bases, with 13 bases remaining between them. In germline, CDR1 is SGHRS, CDR2 YFSETQ. This CDR3 is built from 16 residues. Here the CDR3 reads CASSLGLSGYTDTQYF. CDR3 DNA: TGCGCCAGCAGCTTGGGCCTTAGCGGATACACAGATACGCAGTATTTT.

This clone was seen a handful of times. The V call is TRBV19, the J call TRBJ2-6; 7 nucleotides align to TRBD1. This CDR3 has 14 amino acids. Germline lookup yields CDR1 LNHDA and CDR2 SQIVND (reference sequence). Trimming took 6 bases from V and 2 from J; bases not matched to a gene: 1. The CDR3 is CASRTGPGANVLTF. DNA for the CDR3: TGTGCCAGTAGGACAGGGCCTGGGGCCAACGTCCTGACTTTC.

The chain links TRBV7-3 to TRBJ2-5; D unresolved. The germline V gene encodes CDR1 SGHTA and CDR2 FQGTGA. The CDR3 totals 13 residues. Trimming shortened V by 4 bases and J by 7 bases, and 13 bases separated the two germline ends. CDR3 loop: CASSSADKVTQYF. The CDR3 DNA reads TGTGCCAGCAGCTCGGCGGATAAAGTGACCCAGTACTTC.

This clone was observed at least ten times. The chain joins TRBV28 to TRBJ2-1; D perhaps matches TRBD2 (5 bases). Deletions cut 2 bases from V and 3 bases from J, with 8 bases between. Looked up from germline, CDR1 is MDHEN and CDR2 is SYDVKM. The CDR3 loop spans 14 amino acids. The chain's CDR3 is CASSLLRDYNEQFF. Here the CDR3 DNA reads TGTGCCAGCAGTTTACTTCGGGACTACAATGAGCAGTTCTTC.

There are many counts of this clone. A much more abundant neighbour one base away suggests this may be a read error. This chain links TRBV19 with TRBJ2-5; possible D gene TRBD1, 6 bases. Deletions cut 6 bases from V and 4 bases from J, with 18 bases between. Germline V lookup: CDR1 LNHDA, CDR2 SQIVND (reference sequence). This CDR3 comprises 15 residues. The CDR3 protein is CASSQIDSRGETQYF. The CDR3 coding sequence is TGTGCCAGTAGCCAGATTGACTCCAGGGGAGAGACCCAGTACTTC.

V usage is TRBV20-1 and J usage is TRBJ2-1; D not certain. Germline V lookup: CDR1 DFQATT, CDR2 SNEGSKA (reference sequence). The CDR3 is made up of 14 amino acids. The V end was cut by 4 bases, the J end by 5 bases, with 15 bases between. The CDR3 sequence is CSAKLDTLNNEQFF. The CDR3 nucleotides read TGCAGTGCTAAACTTGATACACTAAACAATGAGCAGTTCTTC.

This sequence joins TRBV5-1 and TRBJ1-1, with D tentatively TRBD1 (5 bases). Germline CDR1 and CDR2: SGHRS and YFSETQ. Between the trimmed V and J ends, which lost 3 bases and 1 base, there was a span of 22 bases. The CDR3 spans 18 residues. CDR3 protein: CASSYASGGRIQNTEAFF. The CDR3 DNA sequence: TGCGCCAGCAGCTATGCCTCGGGGGGTCGTATACAGAACACTGAAGCTTTCTTT.

This clone was seen ten or more times. The chain employs TRBV5-1 and TRBJ2-1, with 11 bases fitting TRBD2. This CDR3 contains 15 residues. The ends lost 0 bases at V and 9 bases at J; junction bases unmatched: 5. Per the germline V gene, CDR1 is SGHRS and CDR2 is YFSETQ. The CDR3 nucleotides are TGCGCCAGCAGCTTGGGTACTAGCGGGAGTGGTGAGCAGTTCTTC. Protein: CASSLGTSGSGEQFF. The complete variable domain, with remaining parts taken from reference TRBV5-1 and TRBJ2-1, reads KAGVTQTPRYLIKTRGQQVTLSCSPISGHRSVSWYQQTPGQGLQFLFEYFSETQRNKGNFPGRFSGRQFSNSRSEMNVSTLELGDSALYLCASSLGTSGSGEQFFGPGTRLTVL.